Listed below are T cell receptor beta chains from one sample, sequenced in a study of cytomegalovirus exposure and HLA in healthy donors. TCRdb's copy holds only in-frame clones and misses some; the assay was immunoSEQ multiplex PCR. The profile shows approximately 93,000 clones, just under 80% of them singletons. Sequencing was done on a sample of PBMCs. Receptors originate from a woman in her forties in good health and CMV-seronegative. CDR3s include the opening cysteine and the closing phenylalanine or tryptophan. Each record gives: J gene, D gene, clone size, V gene, CDR3 protein, CDR3 DNA. A D gene is named only where the DNA matches it firmly. The size of a clone is reported for some rows only, either as once, few or many, or as a class for expanded clones.

>TRBJ2-7|NA|NA|TRBV21-1
CASSNFPGASPYEQYF
TGTGCCAGCAGCAATTTTCCAGGGGCTTCCCCCTACGAGCAGTACTTC
>TRBJ2-3|TRBD1|NA|TRBV29-1
CSGIPGQSTDTQYF
TGCAGCGGGATACCGGGACAGAGCACAGATACGCAGTATTTT
>TRBJ2-7|NA|few|TRBV10-3
CAISETEYEQYF
TGTGCCATCAGTGAGACAGAATACGAGCAGTACTTC
>TRBJ2-7|NA|NA|TRBV6-1
CASCTSRDYEQYF
TGTGCCAGCTGTACCTCCAGGGACTACGAGCAGTACTTC
>TRBJ1-5|TRBD1|NA|TRBV19
CAKARQGRWSNQPQHF
TGTGCCAAAGCGCGACAGGGCCGGTGGAGCAATCAGCCCCAGCATTTT
>TRBJ2-3|TRBD2|NA|TRBV5-4
CASSPTLAAGVPDTQYF
TGTGCCAGCAGCCCCACCCTAGCGGCGGGGGTCCCCGATACGCAGTATTTT
>TRBJ1-4|TRBD1|NA|TRBV9
CASSETGNEKLFF
TGTGCCAGCAGCGAGACAGGGAATGAAAAACTGTTTTTT
>TRBJ1-1|NA|NA|TRBV7-3
CASSSGVNTEAFF
TGTGCCAGCAGCTCTGGAGTGAACACTGAAGCTTTCTTT
>TRBJ1-5|NA|NA|TRBV7-2
CASSLYRGAASEPQHF
TGTGCCAGCAGCTTATATCGCGGAGCTGCTTCGGAGCCCCAGCATTTT
>TRBJ1-3|NA|NA|TRBV30
CAWSVDIRPGNTIYF
TGTGCCTGGAGTGTGGACATTCGACCTGGAAACACCATATATTTT
>TRBJ2-2|NA|NA|TRBV30
CAWTGWDTGELFF
TGTGCCTGGACGGGGTGGGACACCGGGGAGCTGTTTTTT
>TRBJ1-1|NA|NA|TRBV30
CAWRRGGRDTEAFF
TGTGCCTGGAGACGGGGGGGTAGGGACACTGAAGCTTTCTTT
>TRBJ1-1|NA|NA|TRBV18
CASSLQQGWRSTEAFF
TGTGCCAGCTCACTACAACAGGGTTGGCGGAGCACTGAAGCTTTCTTT
>TRBJ2-1|TRBD1|once|TRBV30
CAGTGTGDGSSYNEQFF
TGTGCCGGTACCGGGACAGGGGACGGAAGCTCCTACAATGAGCAGTTCTTC
>TRBJ1-1|TRBD1|NA|TRBV2
CASIWDRGEAFF
TGTGCCAGCATTTGGGACAGGGGTGAAGCTTTCTTT
>TRBJ1-6|TRBD1|NA|TRBV6-1
CASSEGTGLHSPLHF
TGTGCCAGCAGTGAAGGGACAGGGCTTCATTCACCCCTCCACTTT
>TRBJ2-3|TRBD2|NA|TRBV19
CASSLLPGLAETDTQYF
TGTGCCAGTAGTTTACTCCCGGGACTAGCGGAAACAGATACGCAGTATTTT
>TRBJ2-7|NA|NA|TRBV7-3
CASSSNREDEQYF
TGTGCCAGCAGTTCCAACAGGGAAGATGAGCAGTACTTC